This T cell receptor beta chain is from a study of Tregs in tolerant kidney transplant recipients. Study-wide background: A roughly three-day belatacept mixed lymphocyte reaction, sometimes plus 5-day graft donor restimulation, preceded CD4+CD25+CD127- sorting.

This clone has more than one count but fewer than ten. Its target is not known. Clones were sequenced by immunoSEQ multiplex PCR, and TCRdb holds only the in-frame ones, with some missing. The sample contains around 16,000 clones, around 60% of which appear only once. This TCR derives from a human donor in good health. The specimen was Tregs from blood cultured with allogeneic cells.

The CDR3 loop reads CASTLGSVNTEAFF. The CDR3 region has the DNA TGTGCCAGCACCCTAGGGTCCGTGAACACTGAAGCTTTCTTT. This chain uses TRBV28 with TRBJ1-1; D remains ambiguous. The germline V and J ends were trimmed by 7 bases and 0 bases, with 12 bases remaining between them. Germline CDR1 MDHEN, CDR2 SYDVKM. The CDR3 runs 14 residues. Using reference TRBV28 and TRBJ1-1 for the parts outside the CDR3, the full variable domain is DVKVTQSSRYLVKRTGEKVFLECVQDMDHENMFWYRQDPGLGLRLIYFSYDVKMKEKGDIPEGYSVSREKKERFSLILESASTNQTSMYLCASTLGSVNTEAFFGQGTRLTVV.